This TCR beta chain originates from a study of human T cells and chemical hapten exposure. Study-wide findings and caveats: In the PT1 data, expanded TCR counts showed a positive correlation with patch test score.

As to time point: pre-sensitization, week 0. Treatment defined: therapeutic diphenylcyclopropenone sensitization with weekly scalp DPC. Unfractionated whole blood yielded total RNA. Via MiXCR, TCRdb re-called the RACE reads, giving one row per CDR3 protein. The table records just under 35,000 distinct CDR3 sequences, 10% of them present only once. This clonotype was counted only a few times. Antigen specificity is unknown. This sequence originates from a middle-aged man with alopecia areata. Some clones in this sample may be carry-over from other donors' samples. The starting material was whole blood, obtained in connection with sensitization to the hapten diphenylcyclopropenone (DPC).

The CDR3 protein is CASSFGGRYEQYF. The CDR3 nucleotides read TGTGCCAGCAGTTTTGGGGGAAGGTACGAGCAGTACTTC. The chain uses TRBV28 and TRBJ2-7; D tentatively reads TRBD1 or TRBD2 (5 bases each). CDR1 is MDHEN, CDR2 SYDVKM, per germline. V lost 3 bases and J lost 4, with 10 bases in between. The CDR3 has 13 residues.